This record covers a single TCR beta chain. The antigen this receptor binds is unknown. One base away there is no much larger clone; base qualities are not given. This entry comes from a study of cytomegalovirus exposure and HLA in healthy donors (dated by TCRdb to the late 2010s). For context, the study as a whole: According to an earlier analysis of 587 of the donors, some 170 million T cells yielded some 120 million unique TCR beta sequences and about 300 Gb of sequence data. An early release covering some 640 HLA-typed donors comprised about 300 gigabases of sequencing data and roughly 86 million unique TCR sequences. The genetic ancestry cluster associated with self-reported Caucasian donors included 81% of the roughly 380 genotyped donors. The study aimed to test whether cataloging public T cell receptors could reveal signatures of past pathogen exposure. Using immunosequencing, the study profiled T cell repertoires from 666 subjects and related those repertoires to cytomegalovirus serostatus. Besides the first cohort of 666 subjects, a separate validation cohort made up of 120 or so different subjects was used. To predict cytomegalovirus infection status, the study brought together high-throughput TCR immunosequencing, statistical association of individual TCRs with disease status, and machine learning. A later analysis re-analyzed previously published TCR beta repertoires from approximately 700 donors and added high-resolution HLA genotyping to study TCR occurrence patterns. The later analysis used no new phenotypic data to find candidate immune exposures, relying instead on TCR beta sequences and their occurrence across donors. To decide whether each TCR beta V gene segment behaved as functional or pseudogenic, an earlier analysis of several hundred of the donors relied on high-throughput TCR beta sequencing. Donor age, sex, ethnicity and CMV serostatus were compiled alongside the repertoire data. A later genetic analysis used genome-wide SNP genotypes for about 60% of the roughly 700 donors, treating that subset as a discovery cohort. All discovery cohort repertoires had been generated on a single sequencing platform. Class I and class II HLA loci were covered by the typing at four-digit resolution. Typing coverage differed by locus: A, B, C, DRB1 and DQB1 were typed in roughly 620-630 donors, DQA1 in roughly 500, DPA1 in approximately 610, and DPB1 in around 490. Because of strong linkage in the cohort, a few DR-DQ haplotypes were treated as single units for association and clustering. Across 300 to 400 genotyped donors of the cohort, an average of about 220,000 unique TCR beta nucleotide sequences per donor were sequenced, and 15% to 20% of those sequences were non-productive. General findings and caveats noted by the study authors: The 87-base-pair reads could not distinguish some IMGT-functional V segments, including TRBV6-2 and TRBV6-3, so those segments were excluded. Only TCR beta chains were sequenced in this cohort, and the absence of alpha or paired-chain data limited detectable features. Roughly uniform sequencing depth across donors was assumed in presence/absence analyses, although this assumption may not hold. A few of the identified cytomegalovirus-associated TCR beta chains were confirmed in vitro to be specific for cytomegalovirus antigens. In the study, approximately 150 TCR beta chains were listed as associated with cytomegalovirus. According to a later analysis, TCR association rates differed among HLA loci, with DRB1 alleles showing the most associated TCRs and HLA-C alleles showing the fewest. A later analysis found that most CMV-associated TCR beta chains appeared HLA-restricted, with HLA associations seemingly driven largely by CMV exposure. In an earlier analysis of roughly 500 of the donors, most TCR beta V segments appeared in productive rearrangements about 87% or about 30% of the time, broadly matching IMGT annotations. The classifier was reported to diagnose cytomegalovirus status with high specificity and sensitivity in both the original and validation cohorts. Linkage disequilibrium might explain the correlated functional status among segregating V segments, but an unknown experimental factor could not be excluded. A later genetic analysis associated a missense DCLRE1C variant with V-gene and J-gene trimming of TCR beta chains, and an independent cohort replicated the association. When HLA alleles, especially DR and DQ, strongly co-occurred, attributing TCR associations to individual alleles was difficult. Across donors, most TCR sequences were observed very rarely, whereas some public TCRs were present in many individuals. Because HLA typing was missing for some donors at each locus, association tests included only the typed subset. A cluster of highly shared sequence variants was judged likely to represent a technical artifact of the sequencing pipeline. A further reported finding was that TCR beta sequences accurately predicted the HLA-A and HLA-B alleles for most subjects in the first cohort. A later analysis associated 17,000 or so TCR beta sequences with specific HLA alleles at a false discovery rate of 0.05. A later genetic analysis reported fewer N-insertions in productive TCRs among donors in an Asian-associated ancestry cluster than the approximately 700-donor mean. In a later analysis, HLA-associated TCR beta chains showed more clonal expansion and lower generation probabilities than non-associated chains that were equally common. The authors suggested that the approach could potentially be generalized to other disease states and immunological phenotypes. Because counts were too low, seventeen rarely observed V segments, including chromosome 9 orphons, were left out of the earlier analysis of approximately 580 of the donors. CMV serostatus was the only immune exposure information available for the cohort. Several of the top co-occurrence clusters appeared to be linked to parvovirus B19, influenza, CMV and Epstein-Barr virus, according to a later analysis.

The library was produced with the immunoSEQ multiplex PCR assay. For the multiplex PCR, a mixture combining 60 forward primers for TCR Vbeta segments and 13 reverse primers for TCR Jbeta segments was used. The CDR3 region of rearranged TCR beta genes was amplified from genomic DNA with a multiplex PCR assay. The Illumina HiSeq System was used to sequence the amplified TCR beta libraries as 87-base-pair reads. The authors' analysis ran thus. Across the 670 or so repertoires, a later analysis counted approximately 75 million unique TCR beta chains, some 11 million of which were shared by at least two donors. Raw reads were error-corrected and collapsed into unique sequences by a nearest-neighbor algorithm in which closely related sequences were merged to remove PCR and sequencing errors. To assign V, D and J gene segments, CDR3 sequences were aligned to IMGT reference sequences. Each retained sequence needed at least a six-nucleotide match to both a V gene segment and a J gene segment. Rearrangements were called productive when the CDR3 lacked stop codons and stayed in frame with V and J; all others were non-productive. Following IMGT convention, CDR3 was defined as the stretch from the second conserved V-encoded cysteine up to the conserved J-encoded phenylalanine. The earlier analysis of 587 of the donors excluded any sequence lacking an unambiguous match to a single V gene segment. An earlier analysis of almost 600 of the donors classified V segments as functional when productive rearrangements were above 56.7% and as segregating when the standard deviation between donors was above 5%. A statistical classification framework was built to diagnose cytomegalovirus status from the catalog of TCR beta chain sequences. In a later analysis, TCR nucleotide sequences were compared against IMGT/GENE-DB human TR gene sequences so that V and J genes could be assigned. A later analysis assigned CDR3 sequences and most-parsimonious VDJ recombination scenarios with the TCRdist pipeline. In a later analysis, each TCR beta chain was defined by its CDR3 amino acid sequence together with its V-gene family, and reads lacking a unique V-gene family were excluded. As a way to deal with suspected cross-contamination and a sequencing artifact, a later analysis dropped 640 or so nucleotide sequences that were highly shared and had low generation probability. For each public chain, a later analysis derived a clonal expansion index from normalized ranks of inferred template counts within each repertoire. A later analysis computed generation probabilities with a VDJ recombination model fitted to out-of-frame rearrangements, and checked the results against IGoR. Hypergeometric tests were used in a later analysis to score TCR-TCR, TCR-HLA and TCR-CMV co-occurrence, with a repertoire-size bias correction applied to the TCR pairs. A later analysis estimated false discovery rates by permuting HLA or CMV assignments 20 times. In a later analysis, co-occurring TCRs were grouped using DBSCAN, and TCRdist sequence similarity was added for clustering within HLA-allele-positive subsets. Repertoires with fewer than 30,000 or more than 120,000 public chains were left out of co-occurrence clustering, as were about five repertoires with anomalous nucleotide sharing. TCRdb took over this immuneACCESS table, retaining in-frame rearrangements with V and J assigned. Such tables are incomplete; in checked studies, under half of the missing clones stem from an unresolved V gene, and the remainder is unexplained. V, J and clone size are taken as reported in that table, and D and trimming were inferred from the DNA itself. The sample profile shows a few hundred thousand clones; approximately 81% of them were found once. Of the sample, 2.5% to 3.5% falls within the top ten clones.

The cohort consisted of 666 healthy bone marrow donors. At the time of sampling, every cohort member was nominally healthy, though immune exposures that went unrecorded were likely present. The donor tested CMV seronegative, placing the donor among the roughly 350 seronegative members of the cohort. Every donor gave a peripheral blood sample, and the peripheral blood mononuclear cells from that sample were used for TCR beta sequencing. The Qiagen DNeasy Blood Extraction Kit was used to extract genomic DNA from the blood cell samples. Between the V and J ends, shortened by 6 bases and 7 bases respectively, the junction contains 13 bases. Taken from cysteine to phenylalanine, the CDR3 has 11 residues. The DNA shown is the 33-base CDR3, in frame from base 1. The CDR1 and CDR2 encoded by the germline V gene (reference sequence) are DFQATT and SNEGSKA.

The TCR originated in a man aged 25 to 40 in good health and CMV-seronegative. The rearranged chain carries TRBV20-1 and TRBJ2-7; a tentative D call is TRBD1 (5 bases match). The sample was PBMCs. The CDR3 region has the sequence CSARVAAEQYF. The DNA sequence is TGCAGTGCCAGGGTGGCCGCGGAGCAGTACTTC.